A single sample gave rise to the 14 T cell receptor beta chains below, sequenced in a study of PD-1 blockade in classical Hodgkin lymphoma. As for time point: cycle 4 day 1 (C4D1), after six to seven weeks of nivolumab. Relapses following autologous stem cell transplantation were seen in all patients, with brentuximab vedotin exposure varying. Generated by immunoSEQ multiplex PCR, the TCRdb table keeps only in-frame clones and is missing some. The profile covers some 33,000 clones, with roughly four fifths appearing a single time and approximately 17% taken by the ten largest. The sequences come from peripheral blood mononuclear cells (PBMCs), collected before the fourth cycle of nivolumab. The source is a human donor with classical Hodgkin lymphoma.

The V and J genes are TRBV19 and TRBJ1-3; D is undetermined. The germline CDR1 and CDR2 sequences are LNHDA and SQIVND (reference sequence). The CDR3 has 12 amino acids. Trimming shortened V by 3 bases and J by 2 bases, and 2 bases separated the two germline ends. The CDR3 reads CASSMAGNTIYF. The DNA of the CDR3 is TGTGCCAGTAGTATGGCTGGAAACACCATATATTTT.

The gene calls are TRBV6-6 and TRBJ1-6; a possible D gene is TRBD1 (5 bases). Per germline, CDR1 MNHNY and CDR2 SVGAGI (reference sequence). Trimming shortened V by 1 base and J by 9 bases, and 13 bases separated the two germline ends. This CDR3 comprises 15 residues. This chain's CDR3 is CASSYFRQGPSPLHF. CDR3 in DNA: TGTGCCAGCAGTTACTTTCGGCAGGGCCCTTCACCCCTCCACTTT.

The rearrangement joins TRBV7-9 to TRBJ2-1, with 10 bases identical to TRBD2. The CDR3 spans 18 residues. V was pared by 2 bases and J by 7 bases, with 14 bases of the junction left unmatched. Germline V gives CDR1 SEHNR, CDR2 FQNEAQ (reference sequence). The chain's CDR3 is CASSLLRGSGRAFNEQFF. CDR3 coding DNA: TGTGCCAGCAGCTTATTGAGAGGCAGCGGGAGGGCTTTTAATGAGCAGTTCTTC.

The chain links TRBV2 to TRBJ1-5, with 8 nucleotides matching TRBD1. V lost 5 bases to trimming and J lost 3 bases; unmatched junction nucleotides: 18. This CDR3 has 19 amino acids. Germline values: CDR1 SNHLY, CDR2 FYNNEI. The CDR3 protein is CASSTPGGRDRLSNQPQHF. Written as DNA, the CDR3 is TGTGCCAGCAGTACTCCGGGAGGCCGGGACAGGTTATCCAATCAGCCCCAGCATTTT.

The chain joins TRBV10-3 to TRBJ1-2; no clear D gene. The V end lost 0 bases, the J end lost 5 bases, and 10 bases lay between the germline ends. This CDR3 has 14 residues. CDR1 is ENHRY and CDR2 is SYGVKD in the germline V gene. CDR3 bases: TGTGCCATCAGTGAGTCGGGCAGGCCATATGGCTACACCTTC. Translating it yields CAISESGRPYGYTF.

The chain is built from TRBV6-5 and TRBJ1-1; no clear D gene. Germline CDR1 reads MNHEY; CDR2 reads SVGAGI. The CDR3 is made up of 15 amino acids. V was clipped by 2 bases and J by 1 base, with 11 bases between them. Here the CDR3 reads CASSYEGTSNTEAFF. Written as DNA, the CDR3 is TGTGCCAGCAGTTACGAGGGCACTTCGAACACTGAAGCTTTCTTT.

The CDR3 region has the DNA TGTGCCAGTAGTAATCGTATGAGCTCTGGAAACACCATATATTTT. This gives the protein CASSNRMSSGNTIYF. V is TRBV19 and J is TRBJ1-3, with no clear D. The length of the CDR3 is 15 residues. V was shortened by 4 bases and J by 0 bases, with 10 bases between the two germline ends. Germline assignment: CDR1 LNHDA and CDR2 SQIVND (reference sequence).

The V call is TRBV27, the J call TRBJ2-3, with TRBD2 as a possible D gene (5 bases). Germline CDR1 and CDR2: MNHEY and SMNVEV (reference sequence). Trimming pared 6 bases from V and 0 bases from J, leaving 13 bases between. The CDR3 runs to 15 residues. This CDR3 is CASSDRLHSTDTQYF. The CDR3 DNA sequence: TGTGCCAGCAGCGATAGACTACATAGCACAGATACGCAGTATTTT.

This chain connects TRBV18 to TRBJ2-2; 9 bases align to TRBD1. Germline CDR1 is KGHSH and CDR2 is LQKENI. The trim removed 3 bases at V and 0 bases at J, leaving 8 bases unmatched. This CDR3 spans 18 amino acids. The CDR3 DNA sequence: TGTGCCAGCTCACCGACCCTGGGGACAGGGACGAACACCGGGGAGCTGTTTTTT. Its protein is CASSPTLGTGTNTGELFF.

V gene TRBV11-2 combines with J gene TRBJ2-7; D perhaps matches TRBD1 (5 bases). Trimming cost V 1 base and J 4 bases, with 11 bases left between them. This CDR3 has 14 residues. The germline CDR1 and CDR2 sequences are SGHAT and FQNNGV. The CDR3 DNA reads TGTGCCAGCAGCTTAGGGGCAGGACAATACGAGCAGTACGTC. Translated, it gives CASSLGAGQYEQYV.

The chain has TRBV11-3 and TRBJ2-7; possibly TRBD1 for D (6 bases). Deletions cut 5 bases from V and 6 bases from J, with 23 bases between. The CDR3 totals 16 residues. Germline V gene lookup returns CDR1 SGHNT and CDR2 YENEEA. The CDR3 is CASSPWPTTGNGEQYV. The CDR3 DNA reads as TGTGCCAGCAGCCCCTGGCCCACAACAGGGAACGGCGAGCAGTACGTC.

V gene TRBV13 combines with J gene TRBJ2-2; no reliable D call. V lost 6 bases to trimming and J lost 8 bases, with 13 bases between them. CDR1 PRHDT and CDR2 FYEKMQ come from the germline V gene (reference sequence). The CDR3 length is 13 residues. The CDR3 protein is CASRYTTRGELFF. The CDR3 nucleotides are TGTGCCAGCAGGTACACGACTCGAGGGGAGCTGTTTTTT.

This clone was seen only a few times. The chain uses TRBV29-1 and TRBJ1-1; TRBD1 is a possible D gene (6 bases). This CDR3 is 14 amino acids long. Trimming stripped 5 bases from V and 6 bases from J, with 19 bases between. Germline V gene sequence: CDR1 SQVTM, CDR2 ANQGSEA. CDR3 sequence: CSVRVGGNGAEAFF. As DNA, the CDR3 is TGCAGCGTTCGTGTGGGGGGCAATGGGGCTGAAGCTTTCTTT. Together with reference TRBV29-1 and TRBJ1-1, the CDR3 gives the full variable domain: SAVISQKPSRDICQRGTSLTIQCQVDSQVTMMFWYRQQPGQSLTLIATANQGSEATYESGFVIDKFPISRPNLTFSTLTVSNMSPEDSSIYLCSVRVGGNGAEAFFGQGTRLTVV.

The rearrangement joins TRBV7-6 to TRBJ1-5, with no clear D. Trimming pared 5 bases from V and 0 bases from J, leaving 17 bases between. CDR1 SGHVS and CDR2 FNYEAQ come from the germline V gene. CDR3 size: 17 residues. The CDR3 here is CASSPSIGGHSNQPQHF. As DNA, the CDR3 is TGTGCCAGCAGCCCCTCGATCGGCGGTCATAGCAATCAGCCCCAGCATTTT.